This T cell receptor beta chain was sequenced for a study of OX40 agonist ivuxolimab in advanced cancers. Turning to the study itself: Patients received the agonistic anti-OX40 (CD134) antibody ivuxolimab. Cohort: 80% to 85% men, mean age approximately 66, aged about 23 to 79. Findings and caveats of the study: Expanded peripheral T cells had an undetermined antigen specificity. Normalized T-cell clonal expansion was also low in a subset of nonresponders.

On this clone: Antigen specificity is unknown.

Data came from immunoSEQ multiplex PCR; TCRdb stores just in-frame clones and leaves some out. The sample lists 70,000 to 85,000 clones; over 85% were seen once. The trim removed 5 bases at V and 14 bases at J, leaving 10 bases unmatched. The CDR3 spans 12 residues. Germline values: CDR1 SEHNR, CDR2 FQNEAQ (reference sequence). The chain joins TRBV7-9 to TRBJ1-2; 8 nucleotides line up with TRBD1. The starting material was CD4+ or CD8+ T cells sorted from blood, obtained in a trial of the OX40 agonist ivuxolimab. This clonotype was sampled from an adult with an advanced solid tumor such as melanoma, head and neck, liver or kidney cancer. DNA for the CDR3: TGTGCCAGCAGCCCAGACAGGGGCGTCCGGACCTTC. It specifies CASSPDRGVRTF.